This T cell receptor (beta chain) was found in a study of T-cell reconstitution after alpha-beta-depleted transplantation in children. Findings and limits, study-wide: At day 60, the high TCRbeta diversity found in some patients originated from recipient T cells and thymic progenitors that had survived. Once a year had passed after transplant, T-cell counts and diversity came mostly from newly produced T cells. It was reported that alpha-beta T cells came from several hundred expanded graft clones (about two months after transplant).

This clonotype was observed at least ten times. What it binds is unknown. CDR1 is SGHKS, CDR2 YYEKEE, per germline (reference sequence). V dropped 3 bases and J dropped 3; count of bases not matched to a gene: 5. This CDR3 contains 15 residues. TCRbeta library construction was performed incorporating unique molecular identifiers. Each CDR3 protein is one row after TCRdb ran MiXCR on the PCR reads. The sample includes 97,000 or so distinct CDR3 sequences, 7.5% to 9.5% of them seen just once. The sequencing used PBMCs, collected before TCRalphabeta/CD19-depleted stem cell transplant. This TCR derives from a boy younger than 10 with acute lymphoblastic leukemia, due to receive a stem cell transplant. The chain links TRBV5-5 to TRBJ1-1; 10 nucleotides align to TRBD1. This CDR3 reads CASSSLGQGYTEAFF. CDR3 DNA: TGTGCCAGCAGCTCATTGGGACAGGGGTACACTGAAGCTTTCTTT.